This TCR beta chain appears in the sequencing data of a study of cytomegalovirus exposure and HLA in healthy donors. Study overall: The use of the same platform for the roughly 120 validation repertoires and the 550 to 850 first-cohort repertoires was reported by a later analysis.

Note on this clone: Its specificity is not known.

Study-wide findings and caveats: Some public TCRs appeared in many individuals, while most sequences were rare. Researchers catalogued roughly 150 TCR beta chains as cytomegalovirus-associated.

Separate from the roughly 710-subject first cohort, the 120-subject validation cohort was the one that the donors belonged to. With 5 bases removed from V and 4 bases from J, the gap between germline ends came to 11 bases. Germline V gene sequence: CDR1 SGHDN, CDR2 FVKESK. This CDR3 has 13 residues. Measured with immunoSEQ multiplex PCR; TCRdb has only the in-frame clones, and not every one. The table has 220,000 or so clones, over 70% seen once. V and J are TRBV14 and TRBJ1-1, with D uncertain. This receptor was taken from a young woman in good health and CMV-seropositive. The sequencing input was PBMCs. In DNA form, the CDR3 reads TGTGCCAGCAGCTTTAGCGAGGGCACTGAAGCTTTCTTT. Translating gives CASSFSEGTEAFF.